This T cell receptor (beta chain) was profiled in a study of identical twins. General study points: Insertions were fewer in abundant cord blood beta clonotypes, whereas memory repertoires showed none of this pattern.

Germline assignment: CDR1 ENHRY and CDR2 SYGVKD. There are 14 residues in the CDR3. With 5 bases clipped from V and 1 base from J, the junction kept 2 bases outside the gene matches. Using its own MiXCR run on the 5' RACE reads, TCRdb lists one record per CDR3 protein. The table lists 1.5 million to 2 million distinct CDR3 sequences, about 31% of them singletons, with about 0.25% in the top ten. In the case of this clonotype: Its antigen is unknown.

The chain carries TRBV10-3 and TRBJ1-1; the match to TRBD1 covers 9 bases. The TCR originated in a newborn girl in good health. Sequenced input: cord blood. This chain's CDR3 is CAISLDRGNTEAFF. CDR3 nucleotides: TGTGCCATCAGTCTGGACAGGGGGAACACTGAAGCTTTCTTT.